The 23 T cell receptor beta chains below were found in one sample sequenced in a study of T cell changes during pregnancy in multiple sclerosis. Repertoires were generated with immunoSEQ multiplex PCR, while TCRdb's copy carries only in-frame clones and drops some. Of some 60,000 clones in the sample, 90% to 95% were seen once. Sequenced here: peripheral blood, sampled after pregnancy. These receptors originate from a female donor with multiple sclerosis, enrolled in a pregnancy study.

The genes are TRBV18 and TRBJ2-7; 7 nucleotides match TRBD1. Trimming cost V 5 bases and J 3 bases; bases outside gene matches: 10. Per germline, CDR1 KGHSH and CDR2 LQKENI. This CDR3 is built from 15 residues. The CDR3 DNA is TGTGCCAGCTCATCGTGGACAGGCGTAAGCTACGAGCAGTACTTC. Translating it yields CASSSWTGVSYEQYF. The full variable domain, in which reference TRBV18 and TRBJ2-7 provide the parts outside the CDR3, is NAGVMQNPRHLVRRRGQEARLRCSPMKGHSHVYWYRQLPEEGLKFMVYLQKENIIDESGMPKERFSAEFPKEGPSILRIQQVVRGDSAAYFCASSSWTGVSYEQYFGPGTRLTVT.

This clone was seen a single time. The rearrangement links TRBV6-1 to TRBJ1-5, with a weak D call TRBD1 (6 bases). The ends were cut back, 4 bases at V and 0 bases at J, with 16 bases in the middle. The germline V gene encodes CDR1 MNHNS and CDR2 SASEGT. The CDR3 consists of 17 residues. CDR3 loop: CASSARQASYSNQPQHF. In DNA, the CDR3 is TGTGCCAGCAGTGCTAGACAGGCGAGTTATAGCAATCAGCCCCAGCATTTT.

This chain uses TRBV27 with TRBJ2-1; D is perhaps TRBD1 (5 bases). This CDR3 spans 17 amino acids. From germline, CDR1 is MNHEY and CDR2 SMNVEV (reference sequence). Deletions cut 3 bases from V and 0 bases from J, with 15 bases between. CDR3 sequence reads: CASSFAKTARSYNEQFF. CDR3 DNA: TGTGCCAGCAGTTTCGCCAAGACAGCCCGCTCCTACAATGAGCAGTTCTTC.

This clone was counted once. This rearrangement joins TRBV2 to TRBJ1-1; the D is unclear. Germline V gives CDR1 SNHLY, CDR2 FYNNEI. The CDR3 is made up of 13 amino acids. V lost 5 bases and J lost 1, with 8 bases in between. The CDR3: CASSNAGNTEAFF. The CDR3 DNA is TGTGCCAGCAGTAACGCGGGGAACACTGAAGCTTTCTTT.

The V and J genes are TRBV27 and TRBJ2-1; D not resolved. Germline V gene sequence: CDR1 MNHEY, CDR2 SMNVEV (reference sequence). V was shortened by 4 bases and J by 8 bases, with 12 bases between the two germline ends. This CDR3 comprises 13 residues. The CDR3 DNA follows: TGTGCCAGCAGTTCTTTCCTTTCGGATGAGCAGTTCTTC. Translated, it gives CASSSFLSDEQFF.

This rearrangement joins TRBV6-5 to TRBJ2-7; 7 bases align to TRBD1. CDR1 is MNHEY and CDR2 is SVGAGI in the germline V gene. The J segment lost 5 bases and the V segment lost 6 bases, leaving 13 bases of the junction unmatched. The CDR3 has 15 residues. CDR3 sequence reads: CASSSAQGDRDEQYF. CDR3 sequence (DNA): TGTGCCAGCAGCTCAGCCCAGGGGGATCGGGACGAGCAGTACTTC.

The rearrangement joins TRBV19 to TRBJ2-7; tentative D call: TRBD1 (6 bases). The V gene lost 5 bases and the J gene lost 7 bases, with 15 bases spanning the gap. CDR1 is LNHDA and CDR2 is SQIVND in the germline V gene (reference sequence). This CDR3 has 13 residues. The CDR3: CASSPTGISEQYF. CDR3 nucleotide sequence: TGTGCCAGTAGTCCCACAGGGATTTCGGAGCAGTACTTC.

The chain combines TRBV4-3 with TRBJ1-2; D perhaps matches TRBD1 (5 bases). This CDR3 contains 16 residues. V dropped 4 bases and J dropped 4 bases, with 19 bases sitting between them. CDR1 is LGHNA, CDR2 YSLEER, per germline. The CDR3 reads CASSPRGVGESYGYTF. CDR3 coding DNA: TGCGCCAGCAGCCCCCGGGGGGTAGGGGAAAGCTATGGCTACACCTTC.

V is TRBV5-4 and J is TRBJ2-7; 10 bases map to TRBD1. From germline, CDR1 is SGHNT and CDR2 YYREEE (reference sequence). This CDR3 is built from 15 residues. After removal of 4 bases from V and 5 bases from J, the junction contained 9 bases not matched to a gene. CDR3: CASSPPGQGSHEQYF. The CDR3 DNA is TGTGCCAGCAGCCCCCCGGGACAGGGGTCCCACGAGCAGTACTTC. The whole variable domain, filled in from reference TRBV5-4 and TRBJ2-7, reads ETGVTQSPTHLIKTRGQQVTLRCSSQSGHNTVSWYQQALGQGPQFIFQYYREEENGRGNFPPRFSGLQFPNYSSELNVNALELDDSALYLCASSPPGQGSHEQYFGPGTRLTVT.

The rearrangement joins TRBV6-4 to TRBJ2-4; 7 nucleotides align to TRBD2. Germline V gene sequence: CDR1 MRHNA, CDR2 SNTAGT. This CDR3 has 13 amino acids. Trimming cost V 0 bases and J 9 bases; bases outside gene matches: 2. CDR3 bases: TGTGCCAGCAGTGACTCTCCGGGAGGCATTCAGTACTTC. It encodes CASSDSPGGIQYF.

The chain uses TRBV19 and TRBJ1-5; D may be TRBD1 (6 bases). The CDR3 spans 18 residues. In germline, CDR1 is LNHDA, CDR2 SQIVND (reference sequence). The V end lost 6 bases, the J end lost 5 bases, and 26 bases lay between the germline ends. Here the CDR3 reads CASSREPGEGRKYQPQHF. Written as DNA, the CDR3 is TGTGCCAGTAGCAGAGAACCAGGGGAGGGTCGTAAGTATCAGCCCCAGCATTTT. The whole variable domain, filled in from reference TRBV19 and TRBJ1-5, reads DGGITQSPKYLFRKEGQNVTLSCEQNLNHDAMYWYRQDPGQGLRLIYYSQIVNDFQKGDIAEGYSVSREKKESFPLTVTSAQKNPTAFYLCASSREPGEGRKYQPQHFGDGTRLSIL.

The chain carries TRBV6-6 and TRBJ1-1, with 8 positions matching TRBD1. This CDR3 spans 14 amino acids. The V and J ends lost 3 bases and 2 bases, in that order; junction bases with no gene match: 2. Germline V gives CDR1 MNHNY, CDR2 SVGAGI (reference sequence). The CDR3 DNA reads as TGTGCCAGCAGTTATACAGGGGGTAACACTGAAGCTTTCTTT. Protein product: CASSYTGGNTEAFF.

The chain joins TRBV6-5 to TRBJ1-2; D gene ambiguous. The CDR3 is made up of 13 amino acids. V was clipped by 2 bases and J by 1 base, with 5 bases between them. The germline gives CDR1 MNHEY, CDR2 SVGAGI. The DNA of the CDR3 is TGTGCCAGCAGTTACCACAGTAACTATGGCTACACCTTC. Translation: CASSYHSNYGYTF.

The chain uses TRBV6-1 and TRBJ1-6, with 9 bases lining up with TRBD1. The CDR3 consists of 16 residues. Losses at the gene ends were 1 base for V and 9 bases for J; bases not matched to a gene: 7. CDR1 and CDR2 from the germline V gene are MNHNS and SASEGT. The CDR3 sequence: CASSEGQGQGFSPLHF. The DNA for the CDR3 is TGTGCCAGCAGTGAAGGTCAGGGACAGGGATTTTCACCCCTCCACTTT.

The chain uses TRBV6-1 and TRBJ2-2; 11 nucleotides align to TRBD1. Germline CDR1 MNHNS, CDR2 SASEGT. The CDR3 has 18 amino acids. The junction had 11 bases not matched to a gene; V was cut back by 2 bases and J by 6 bases. This CDR3 reads CASSERKGTGGLAGELFF. The CDR3 nucleotides are TGTGCCAGCAGTGAAAGGAAGGGGACAGGGGGACTGGCCGGGGAGCTGTTTTTT.

The rearrangement joins TRBV7-2 to TRBJ1-4; D perhaps matches TRBD1 (6 bases). Germline V CDR1 and CDR2: SGHTA, FQGNSA. CDR3 length equals 16 residues. The V and J ends lost 2 bases and 4 bases respectively, with 14 bases between them. Here the CDR3 reads CASSLIPTGINEKLFF. In DNA, the CDR3 is TGTGCCAGCAGCTTAATACCAACAGGGATTAATGAAAAACTGTTTTTT. The entire variable domain, with the rest obtained from reference TRBV7-2 and TRBJ1-4, is as follows: GAGVSQSPSNKVTEKGKDVELRCDPISGHTALYWYRQSLGQGLEFLIYFQGNSAPDKSGLPSDRFSAERTGGSVSTLTIQRTQQEDSAVYLCASSLIPTGINEKLFFGSGTQLSVL.

This chain links TRBV9 with TRBJ1-1; D gene unclear. Germline V CDR1 and CDR2: SGDLS, YYNGEE. This CDR3 spans 15 amino acids. V lost 0 bases, J lost 4 bases, and 13 bases lay in between. CDR3 protein: CASSVGGGWGTEAFF. The CDR3 DNA follows: TGTGCCAGCAGCGTAGGAGGAGGGTGGGGCACTGAAGCTTTCTTT.

The CDR3: CASSSLGEQFF. The CDR3 region has the DNA TGTGCCAGCAGTTCACTTGGTGAGCAGTTCTTC. The rearrangement links TRBV7-9 to TRBJ2-1, with D uncertain. CDR1 is SEHNR and CDR2 is FQNEAQ in the germline V gene (reference sequence). Deletions cut 6 bases from V and 9 bases from J, with 9 bases between. This CDR3 contains 11 residues.

The rearrangement links TRBV6-5 to TRBJ2-7; weak D call: TRBD1 (6 bases). This CDR3 spans 14 amino acids. Trimming removed 2 bases at V and 2 bases at J, with 10 bases between. The germline CDR1 and CDR2 sequences are MNHEY and SVGAGI. Here the CDR3 DNA reads TGTGCCAGCAGTTACACGGCAGGGGCCTACGAGCAGTACTTC. It codes for CASSYTAGAYEQYF.

This clone was detected only once. In DNA form, the CDR3 reads TGCGCCAGCAGCTTGGCCCCCGGGACTAGCGGATATCATGAGCAGTTCTTC. This encodes CASSLAPGTSGYHEQFF. The chain is built from TRBV5-1 and TRBJ2-1; 11 nucleotides line up with TRBD2. There are 17 residues in the CDR3. The ends lost 0 bases at V and 8 bases at J; junction bases unmatched: 10. Germline V gene data show CDR1 as SGHRS and CDR2 as YFSETQ.

This clone was seen just once. V is TRBV10-3 and J is TRBJ1-5; TRBD1 agrees at 7 bases. CDR1 and CDR2 from the germline V gene are ENHRY and SYGVKD. The CDR3 has 13 amino acids. J gave up 4 bases and V 8 bases, and 5 bases lay outside the gene matches. CDR3 coding DNA: TGTGCCATCGCCGACAGGGATAATCAGCCCCAGCATTTT. Translation gives CAIADRDNQPQHF.

The V and J genes are TRBV16 and TRBJ2-7; TRBD2 might be the D (6 bases). Germline V gives CDR1 KGHSY, CDR2 FQNENV. The CDR3 length is 14 residues. The V end was cut by 0 bases, the J end by 2 bases, with 8 bases between. CDR3 residues: CASSQSSGAYEQYF. CDR3 sequence (DNA): TGTGCCAGCAGCCAATCATCGGGAGCCTACGAGCAGTACTTC.

The V call is TRBV14, the J call TRBJ2-3; possibly TRBD2 for D (6 bases). V was trimmed by 3 bases and J by 0 bases, leaving 13 bases between them. The CDR3 contains 16 residues. CDR1 is SGHDN, CDR2 FVKESK, per germline. CDR3 sequence reads: CASSHGGARSTDTQYF. The CDR3 DNA reads as TGTGCCAGCAGCCATGGAGGGGCGAGGAGCACAGATACGCAGTATTTT.